The clone carrying this TCR beta chain appeared a few times. Authors' data handling: How many nucleated cells were present was estimated from reference gene primer amplification. Here immunoSEQ multiplex PCR was the method, and the copy in TCRdb shows in-frame clones only, minus some. V, J and clone size are those of that table, while D and trimming were read from the DNA. The table records about 160,000 clones, around four fifths of them present only once. Per germline, CDR1 SGHAT and CDR2 FQNNGV. V lost 5 bases, J lost 9 bases, and 19 bases stayed unmatched. The CDR3 extends over 18 amino acids. The data belong to a study of blood T cell repertoires in COVID-19. Overall study context: Material from acute and convalescent COVID-19 was sourced from the United States, Italy and Spain.

This TCR came from a woman of 80 years or more with acute or convalescent COVID-19. The chain has TRBV11-2 and TRBJ1-6; 7 bases line up with TRBD1. The sequenced sample consisted of peripheral blood. The CDR3 protein is CASSLHRPKTGLGSPLHF. The CDR3 coding sequence is TGTGCCAGCAGCCTCCATAGACCTAAGACAGGGTTAGGTTCACCCCTCCACTTT.